A selection of T cell receptor beta chains follows, all from one sample in a study of molecular identifiers for immune sequencing clone quantification. TCRdb independently ran MiXCR on the PCR reads; one entry per CDR3 protein. The data show 550,000 to 750,000 distinct CDR3 sequences, about 20% seen once. Sequenced sample: naive CD8+ T cells from blood, with Jurkat cell RNA spiked in. Every receptor here comes from a human donor in good health. Some libraries in this study had Jurkat cell RNA spiked in. The CDR3 runs from the conserved cysteine through the conserved F or W. A D gene is named only where the DNA matches it firmly. Clone size is stated in some rows and not others, as once, few, many or a class when expanded.

size,V,J,D,DNA,CDR3
NA,TRBV4-2,TRBJ2-2,TRBD1,TGTGCCAGCAGCCAAGTGGGACAGGGGGGACCGTTGGCCGGGGAGCTGTTTTTT,CASSQVGQGGPLAGELFF
many,TRBV6-4,TRBJ2-3,NA,TGTGCCAGCAGTGAGGATAGCACAGATACGCAGTATTTT,CASSEDSTDTQYF
few,TRBV20-1,TRBJ2-5,TRBD2,TGCAGTGCTAGAGATGTGGGACTAGCGGGCCAATCGGGGGAGACCCAGTACTTC,CSARDVGLAGQSGETQYF
many,TRBV4-3,TRBJ1-4,TRBD1,TGCGCCAGCAGCCAAGACTCCGGACAGGCCGCTAATGAAAAACTGTTTTTT,CASSQDSGQAANEKLFF
NA,TRBV6-2/TRBV6-3,TRBJ2-1,TRBD2,TGTGCCAGCAGTTACCCGAGTGGACTAGCGGGAGCTGGTGAGCAGTTCTTC,CASSYPSGLAGAGEQFF
many,TRBV7-6,TRBJ2-7,NA,TGTGCCAGCAGCCAGGCGGAGGGCTACGAGCAGTACTTC,CASSQAEGYEQYF
NA,TRBV11-2,TRBJ2-7,TRBD1,TGTGCCAGCGCTCCGGGACAGGGCACCAACGAGCAGTACTTC,CASAPGQGTNEQYF
many,TRBV25-1,TRBJ2-3,TRBD2,TGTGCCAGCAGTGGACTAGCGAGCACAGATACGCAGTATTTT,CASSGLASTDTQYF
many,TRBV14,TRBJ2-1,NA,TGTGCCAGCAGCCAAGATATTGGGGCAGGGGCACATGAGCAGTTCTTC,CASSQDIGAGAHEQFF
many,TRBV24-1,TRBJ2-1,TRBD2,TGTGCCACGAGCCCTAGCGGGACCGTTAATGAGCAGTTCTTC,CATSPSGTVNEQFF
many,TRBV12-3/TRBV12-4,TRBJ2-6,TRBD2,TGTGCCAGCAGTCCGGGACTAGCTAGTGGCGTGGCCAACGTCCTGACTTTC,CASSPGLASGVANVLTF
many,TRBV27,TRBJ2-7,NA,TGTGCCAGCAGTTATTCGGGGGCGGGCGAGCAGTACTTC,CASSYSGAGEQYF
few,TRBV6-6,TRBJ2-2,NA,TGTGCCAGCAGTTACTCGGGGGGAGTTGACACCGGGGAGCTGTTTTTT,CASSYSGGVDTGELFF
NA,TRBV29-1,TRBJ2-7,TRBD1,TGCAGCGTGTCGGACAGGTTGTACGAGCAGTACTTC,CSVSDRLYEQYF
many,TRBV4-1,TRBJ1-4,NA,TGCGCCAGCAGCGAGGACGGCGGTTTAGAGGTTTTT,CASSEDGGLEVF
many,TRBV4-3,TRBJ2-5,NA,TGCGCCAGCAGCCAAGACTACGACCCTGGCTGGACCCAGTACTTC,CASSQDYDPGWTQYF
few,TRBV18,TRBJ2-7,TRBD2,TGTGCCAGCTCACCCGAACCTAGCGGGAGATTGAACGAGCAGTACTTC,CASSPEPSGRLNEQYF
NA,TRBV5-5,TRBJ2-2,TRBD1,TGTGCCAGCAGCTGGGACAGGTTGGACACCGGGGAGCTGTTTTTT,CASSWDRLDTGELFF
NA,TRBV5-1,TRBJ2-7,NA,TGCGCCGGCAGCGCCCATCGATACGCGGGGGCCGAATACGAGCAGTACTTC,CAGSAHRYAGAEYEQYF
NA,TRBV2,TRBJ1-2,TRBD1,TGTGCCAGCAGTGAGGGGACAGGGACTTTCTATGGCTACACCTTC,CASSEGTGTFYGYTF
few,TRBV6-2/TRBV6-3,TRBJ1-1,NA,TGTGCCAGCGGTTGGGGAAGGCAGAACACTGAAGCTTTCTTT,CASGWGRQNTEAFF
NA,TRBV6-5,TRBJ2-7,NA,TGTGCCAGCAATTCCGGAACCCCGAGGGAGCAGTACTTC,CASNSGTPREQYF